This entry lists 23 T cell receptor beta chains sequenced from one sample in a study of T cell responses to AZD1222 COVID-19 vaccine. Assay used: immunoSEQ multiplex PCR; TCRdb lists only in-frame clones, some missing. Among 130,000 to 150,000 clones listed, roughly 91% were seen once. This specimen was peripheral blood, taken on day 0 of AZD1222 vaccination. Source of these receptors: an adult in good health.

This chain links TRBV27 with TRBJ2-1; TRBD2 aligns across 8 bases. Looked up from germline, CDR1 is MNHEY and CDR2 is SMNVEV (reference sequence). With V trimmed by 6 bases and J by 6 bases, 10 bases remained unmatched. This CDR3 contains 15 residues. The CDR3 DNA follows: TGTGCCAGCAGAACCAGCGGGAGAGTAGGCAATGAGCAGTTCTTC. Its translation is CASRTSGRVGNEQFF.

This rearrangement joins TRBV7-9 to TRBJ1-1; possible D gene TRBD1, 6 bases. Looked up from germline, CDR1 is SEHNR and CDR2 is FQNEAQ (reference sequence). The length of the CDR3 is 13 residues. Trimming removed 10 bases from V and 5 bases from J, with 17 bases in between. The CDR3 loop is CANEQGPGTEAFF. DNA of the CDR3: TGTGCCAACGAGCAGGGGCCGGGAACTGAAGCTTTCTTT.

The chain employs TRBV6-6 and TRBJ1-2, with TRBD1 matching over 7 bases. CDR1 is MNHNY and CDR2 is SVGAGI in the germline V gene (reference sequence). The CDR3 is 16 residues long. V lost 2 bases and J lost 0; bases outside the gene matches: 6. CDR3 region: CASSYRWDRANYGYTF. DNA for the CDR3: TGTGCCAGCAGTTACCGCTGGGACAGAGCTAACTATGGCTACACCTTC.

The chain combines TRBV6-5 with TRBJ2-1; D is possibly TRBD1 (5 bases). From germline, CDR1 is MNHEY and CDR2 SVGAGI. Deletions cut 6 bases from V and 5 bases from J, with 11 bases between. The CDR3 loop spans 13 amino acids. CDR3 nucleotide sequence: TGTGCCAGCAGGAGACAGAAAGACAATGAGCAGTTCTTC. As protein: CASRRQKDNEQFF.

This chain uses TRBV5-1 with TRBJ2-5; 9 bases are shared with TRBD1. This CDR3 contains 15 residues. V shed 4 bases and J 3 bases; nucleotides not matched to a gene: 7. Germline CDR1 is SGHRS and CDR2 is YFSETQ. This CDR3 reads CASSPGTGREETQYF. The CDR3 nucleotides read TGCGCCAGCAGCCCCGGGACAGGGAGGGAAGAGACCCAGTACTTC.

The CDR3 reads CASSIVWGAREQYF. The CDR3 DNA reads TGTGCCAGTAGTATAGTTTGGGGGGCACGGGAGCAGTACTTC. The chain carries TRBV19 and TRBJ2-7, with D perhaps assigned TRBD1 or TRBD2 (6 bases each). This CDR3 is built from 14 residues. V was trimmed by 1 base and J by 7 bases, leaving 14 bases between them. Germline CDR1 reads LNHDA; CDR2 reads SQIVND (reference sequence).

V usage is TRBV2 and J usage is TRBJ2-7; a possible D gene is TRBD2 (5 bases). Germline V gives CDR1 SNHLY, CDR2 FYNNEI. The CDR3 contains 14 residues. The ends were cut back, 5 bases at V and 1 base at J, with 12 bases in the middle. CDR3 amino acids: CASSPHGGSYEQYF. The CDR3 DNA follows: TGTGCCAGCAGTCCCCACGGCGGGTCCTACGAGCAGTACTTC.

The chain carries TRBV5-4 and TRBJ2-5; 7 positions match TRBD2. V dropped 4 bases and J dropped 2; count of bases not matched to a gene: 8. Germline CDR1 and CDR2: SGHNT and YYREEE (reference sequence). CDR3 length equals 15 residues. CDR3 DNA sequence: TGTGCCAGCAGCCCAGGTGGGGGGGGGCAAGAGACCCAGTACTTC. It yields the protein CASSPGGGGQETQYF.

The chain joins TRBV5-1 to TRBJ2-5, with TRBD1 matching 10 bases. With V trimmed by 4 bases and J by 2 bases, 8 bases remained unmatched. This CDR3 has 16 amino acids. Germline V gene data show CDR1 as SGHRS and CDR2 as YFSETQ. Here the CDR3 reads CASSPGDRGQQETQYF. The DNA for the CDR3 is TGCGCCAGCAGCCCAGGGGACAGGGGCCAACAAGAGACCCAGTACTTC.

This chain links TRBV11-2 with TRBJ1-2; D uncertain. The V and J ends lost 7 bases and 4 bases respectively, with 10 bases between them. In germline, CDR1 is SGHAT, CDR2 FQNNGV. There are 12 residues in the CDR3. CDR3 nucleotides: TGTGCCAGCAAGGGTCACGGCTATGGCTACACCTTC. Translating gives CASKGHGYGYTF.

J is TRBJ2-1 and V is TRBV10-3, with D possibly matching TRBD2 (6 bases). Germline V gene data show CDR1 as ENHRY and CDR2 as SYGVKD. There are 15 residues in the CDR3. V was trimmed by 3 bases and J by 0 bases, leaving 9 bases between them. The CDR3 reads CAISDYGSSYNEQFF. As DNA, the CDR3 is TGTGCCATCAGTGATTACGGGAGCTCCTACAATGAGCAGTTCTTC.

This clone has just one count. The chain links TRBV2 to TRBJ2-1; possibly TRBD1 for D (6 bases). The CDR3 is 16 residues long. CDR1 SNHLY and CDR2 FYNNEI come from the germline V gene. Trimming pared 4 bases from V and 2 bases from J, leaving 15 bases between. CDR3 protein: CASSGIQGGPYNEQFF. DNA for the CDR3: TGTGCCAGCAGTGGAATACAGGGTGGCCCCTACAATGAGCAGTTCTTC.

CDR3 loop: CASSQDIRGPGNTIYF. In DNA, the CDR3 is TGTGCCAGCAGCCAAGATATTAGGGGGCCTGGAAACACCATATATTTT. This chain links TRBV3-1 (or the pseudogene TRBV3-2) with TRBJ1-3; 7 bases line up with TRBD1. CDR3 length: 16 residues. Germline V gene lookup returns CDR1 LGHDT and CDR2 YNNKEL (reference sequence). Trimming removed 0 bases from V and 2 bases from J; junction bases left unmatched: 4.

The chain employs TRBV9 and TRBJ1-2; TRBD1 is a possible D gene (6 bases). The CDR3 is 12 residues long. From germline, CDR1 is SGDLS and CDR2 YYNGEE. Trimming left V 3 bases short and J 6 bases short, with 9 bases between. The CDR3 region is CASSGDKNGYTF. The CDR3 DNA follows: TGTGCCAGCAGCGGGGACAAGAATGGCTACACCTTC. The full variable domain, in which reference TRBV9 and TRBJ1-2 provide the parts outside the CDR3, is DSGVTQTPKHLITATGQRVTLRCSPRSGDLSVYWYQQSLDQGLQFLIQYYNGEERAKGNILERFSAQQFPDLHSELNLSSLELGDSALYFCASSGDKNGYTFGSGTRLTVV.

The sample holds a few counts of this clone. The chain recombines TRBV1 with TRBJ1-3. TRBV1 is annotated as a pseudogene. CDR3 length equals 16 residues. This CDR3 is CTSSQAGGPSGNTIYF. DNA for the CDR3: TGCACCAGCAGCCAAGCGGGGGGCCCCTCTGGAAACACCATATATTTT.

The V call is TRBV6-6, the J call TRBJ2-2, with D possibly being TRBD2 (5 bases). V was clipped by 0 bases and J by 1 base, with 6 bases between them. The CDR3 extends over 15 amino acids. The germline CDR1 and CDR2 sequences are MNHNY and SVGAGI (reference sequence). The CDR3: CASSYSRENTGELFF. The CDR3 nucleotides are TGTGCCAGCAGTTACTCGAGGGAGAACACCGGGGAGCTGTTTTTT.

The chain has TRBV5-1 and TRBJ2-1, with TRBD1 matching 7 bases. The CDR3 is 15 residues long. V gave up 5 bases and J gave up 3 bases; unmatched junction bases: 8. Per the germline V gene, CDR1 is SGHRS and CDR2 is YFSETQ. The CDR3 here is CASSFRQGNYNEQFF. The DNA for the CDR3 is TGCGCCAGCAGTTTTAGACAGGGAAACTACAATGAGCAGTTCTTC.

This chain links TRBV5-5 with TRBJ2-1, with D unresolved. The ends were cut back, 1 base at V and 3 bases at J, with 14 bases in the middle. CDR3 length: 16 amino acids. In germline, CDR1 is SGHKS, CDR2 YYEKEE (reference sequence). DNA for the CDR3: TGTGCCAGCAGCTTGCACGTTAACCGGCTCTACAATGAGCAGTTCTTC. The encoded protein is CASSLHVNRLYNEQFF.

This clone has just one count. This chain connects TRBV5-6 to TRBJ2-1, with 9 positions matching TRBD2. Germline V CDR1 and CDR2: SGHDT, YYEEEE. With V trimmed by 2 bases and J by 4 bases, 4 bases remained unmatched. The CDR3 consists of 15 residues. CDR3 in amino acids: CASSFLSGRYNEQFF. The CDR3 DNA reads as TGTGCCAGCAGCTTTTTGAGCGGGAGGTACAATGAGCAGTTCTTC.

The genes are TRBV5-1 and TRBJ2-2; no definite D call. Germline assignment: CDR1 SGHRS and CDR2 YFSETQ. V lost 0 bases and J lost 3, with 6 bases in between. The CDR3 extends over 14 amino acids. The CDR3 loop reads CASSLVLDTGELFF. CDR3 bases: TGCGCCAGCAGCTTGGTCCTGGACACCGGGGAGCTGTTTTTT.

The V gene is TRBV7-9, the J gene TRBJ1-4; D remains ambiguous. Trimming took off 3 bases at V and 5 bases at J, with 4 bases between the two ends. Germline loops: CDR1 SEHNR, CDR2 FQNEAQ (reference sequence). The length of the CDR3 is 12 residues. In DNA, the CDR3 is TGTGCCAGCAGCTTCCGAAATGAAAAACTGTTTTTT. Amino acids: CASSFRNEKLFF.

The CDR3 region is CASSLTGGRGHLTGELFF. For the CDR3, the DNA is TGTGCCAGCAGCTTAACTGGAGGGAGGGGGCACCTTACCGGGGAGCTGTTTTTT. The chain couples TRBV7-2 to TRBJ2-2; either TRBD1 or TRBD2 may fit D (7 bases each). CDR3 size: 18 residues. Germline assignment: CDR1 SGHTA and CDR2 FQGNSA. Trimming took 2 bases from V and 5 from J, leaving 21 bases between them.

This clone was recorded once. CDR3 in amino acids: CAWSTGSYNSPLHF. CDR3 nucleotides: TGTGCCTGGAGTACAGGCTCCTATAATTCACCCCTCCACTTT. The gene calls are TRBV30 and TRBJ1-6; possible D gene TRBD1, 5 bases. The CDR3 has 14 amino acids. Germline CDR1 GTSNPN, CDR2 SVGIG (reference sequence). V lost 2 bases, J lost 0 bases, and 5 bases lay in between.